The text below deals with one T cell receptor beta chain. The target antigen is unknown. The data are from a study of cytomegalovirus exposure and HLA in healthy donors. Findings of the study overall: It was about 150 TCR beta chains that were listed as cytomegalovirus-associated. In a later analysis, productive TCRs from donors in an Asian-associated ancestry cluster reportedly carried fewer N-insertions than the cohort mean.

The CDR3 has 15 residues. Trimming cost V 4 bases and J 2 bases, with 16 bases left between them. In germline, CDR1 is SGHRS, CDR2 YFSETQ. A multiplex PCR was run with 60 Vbeta primers and 13 Jbeta primers. TCRdb keeps only in-frame clones here, not all; method: immunoSEQ multiplex PCR. The specimen's table records about 130,000 clones. The J gene is TRBJ2-7, the V gene TRBV5-1; D is perhaps TRBD1 (6 bases). The TCR comes from a woman aged 40 to 49 in good health and CMV-seropositive. Sequenced input: PBMCs. The CDR3 DNA reads as TGCGCCAGCAGCACCGGACAGTTTCGGACCTACGAGCAGTACTTC. Protein product: CASSTGQFRTYEQYF.